Below are 16 T cell receptor beta chains sequenced from a single sample in a study of cytomegalovirus exposure and HLA in healthy donors. The PCR contained 60 Vbeta and 13 Jbeta primers. Profiling relied on immunoSEQ multiplex PCR, and the TCRdb table lists in-frame clones only, not all of them. This sample has 110,000 to 150,000 clones, with about three quarters found just once. The sequenced material came from PBMCs. These receptors originate from a man between 18 and 29 years old in good health and CMV-seronegative.

This rearrangement joins TRBV2 to TRBJ2-5; 7 bases are a match to TRBD1. Unmatched junction bases numbered 8, after V lost 6 bases and J lost 4 bases. The germline V gene has CDR1 SNHLY and CDR2 FYNNEI. The CDR3 covers 14 residues. CDR3 loop: CASSLGQVRETQYF. CDR3 nucleotide sequence: TGTGCCAGCAGCCTAGGACAGGTTCGAGAGACCCAGTACTTC.

This chain links TRBV4-2 with TRBJ2-1, with D perhaps matching TRBD2 (5 bases). This CDR3 contains 16 residues. CDR1 and CDR2 (germline): LGHNA, YNFKEQ. V was trimmed by 4 bases and J by 7 bases, leaving 20 bases between them. CDR3 nucleotide sequence: TGTGCCAGCAGCCGCGCCCCACCGAGGGCCGGGAATGAGCAGTTCTTC. It translates to CASSRAPPRAGNEQFF.

This clone showed up just once. The gene calls are TRBV29-1 and TRBJ1-2, with a possible D match to TRBD1 (5 bases). This CDR3 is built from 15 residues. Trimming took off 4 bases at V and 6 bases at J, with 21 bases between the two ends. Per the germline V gene, CDR1 is SQVTM and CDR2 is ANQGSEA. The CDR3 spells CSVVVRQLPFHGYTF. In nucleotides, the CDR3 is TGCAGCGTTGTAGTTAGACAGTTGCCATTCCATGGCTACACCTTC.

The rearrangement joins TRBV6-1 to TRBJ1-5; no reliable D call. Germline V lookup: CDR1 MNHNS, CDR2 SASEGT. Trimming took off 5 bases at V and 3 bases at J, with 14 bases between the two ends. The CDR3 runs to 15 residues. CDR3 sequence reads: CASSPGLEYNQPQHF. The CDR3, as DNA: TGTGCCAGCAGTCCCGGACTGGAGTACAATCAGCCCCAGCATTTT.

V and J are TRBV7-9 and TRBJ1-4; D is possibly TRBD1 (5 bases). This CDR3 comprises 16 residues. The ends were cut back, 5 bases at V and 4 bases at J, with 17 bases in the middle. Looked up from germline, CDR1 is SEHNR and CDR2 is FQNEAQ (reference sequence). The CDR3 DNA sequence: TGTGCCAGCAGCGGGGGGGACGTGTCGCTTAATGAAAAACTGTTTTTT. It is translated as CASSGGDVSLNEKLFF.

The chain is built from TRBV6-5 and TRBJ2-3; TRBD2 matches 10 bases. J was trimmed by 8 bases and V by 0 bases; bases with no gene match: 5. CDR1 and CDR2 from the germline V gene are MNHEY and SVGAGI. The length of the CDR3 is 15 residues. The CDR3 sequence is CASSYSKTSGATQYF. CDR3 coding DNA: TGTGCCAGCAGTTACTCGAAAACTAGCGGGGCTACGCAGTATTTT.

This chain joins TRBV7-3 and TRBJ1-1; 10 positions match TRBD1. The CDR3 is made up of 15 amino acids. Trimming took 3 bases from V and 5 from J; bases not matched to a gene: 6. Looked up from germline, CDR1 is SGHTA and CDR2 is FQGTGA. CDR3 residues: CASSLTGGARTEAFF. CDR3 DNA sequence: TGTGCCAGCAGCTTGACAGGGGGCGCGCGGACTGAAGCTTTCTTT.

This chain links TRBV4-1 with TRBJ2-1; 9 bases are shared with TRBD1. The CDR3 length is 15 residues. The V gene end was trimmed by 1 base and the J gene end by 10 bases; junction bases not matched to a gene: 8. Germline V gene sequence: CDR1 MGHRA, CDR2 YSYEKL. The CDR3 nucleotides read TGCGCCAGCAGCCAAGGGGACAGGGTGTTAGGGGAGCAGTTCTTC. Encoded protein: CASSQGDRVLGEQFF.

This clone was detected only a few times. The chain joins TRBV5-1 to TRBJ1-1; D gene ambiguous. This CDR3 region has 12 residues. V lost 4 bases to trimming and J lost 1 base, with 5 bases between them. Germline lookup yields CDR1 SGHRS and CDR2 YFSETQ. The CDR3 nucleotides are TGCGCCAGCAGCCCCGGGAACACTGAAGCTTTCTTT. This sequence encodes CASSPGNTEAFF.

V and J are TRBV7-2 and TRBJ2-4; D possibly corresponds to TRBD2 (6 bases). Germline V lookup: CDR1 SGHTA, CDR2 FQGNSA. CDR3 length: 14 amino acids. With 2 bases removed from V and 8 bases from J, the gap between germline ends came to 13 bases. The CDR3 region has the DNA TGTGCCAGCAGCTTACGCGCGGGGTTGGACATTCAGTACTTC. This encodes CASSLRAGLDIQYF.

The rearrangement links TRBV25-1 to TRBJ2-1, with 9 bases lining up with TRBD2. CDR1 and CDR2 (germline): MGHDK, SYGVNS. The CDR3 sequence is 15 residues long. V was pared by 3 bases and J by 8 bases, with 8 bases of the junction left unmatched. The chain's CDR3 is CASSEEAGGPYEQFF. The CDR3 nucleotides are TGTGCCAGCAGTGAGGAGGCGGGAGGGCCCTATGAGCAGTTCTTC.

The V call is TRBV7-3, the J call TRBJ2-4, with 8 positions matching TRBD2. After removal of 5 bases from V and 0 bases from J, the junction contained 6 bases not matched to a gene. Per germline, CDR1 SGHTA and CDR2 FQGTGA. CDR3 length: 16 residues. Here the CDR3 reads CASSLSGGLAKNIQYF. The CDR3 nucleotides read TGTGCCAGCAGCCTATCGGGAGGGCTAGCCAAAAACATTCAGTACTTC.

The rearrangement uses TRBV28 and TRBJ2-2; tentative D call: TRBD2 (5 bases). Germline V gene lookup returns CDR1 MDHEN and CDR2 SYDVKM. V lost 4 bases to trimming and J lost 0 bases, with 12 bases between them. CDR3 length equals 16 residues. The CDR3 protein is CASSSPPGANTGELFF. CDR3 coding DNA: TGTGCCAGCAGTTCACCCCCCGGGGCGAACACCGGGGAGCTGTTTTTT. Drawing the rest from reference TRBV28 and TRBJ2-2, the complete variable domain is DVKVTQSSRYLVKRTGEKVFLECVQDMDHENMFWYRQDPGLGLRLIYFSYDVKMKEKGDIPEGYSVSREKKERFSLILESASTNQTSMYLCASSSPPGANTGELFFGEGSRLTVL.

The chain has TRBV6-5 and TRBJ2-1; 7 nucleotides match TRBD2. Per germline, CDR1 MNHEY and CDR2 SVGAGI. CDR3 size: 15 residues. V trimming: 7 bases; J trimming: 0 bases; junction bases outside the gene matches: 6. The CDR3 sequence is CASNQAGISYNEQFF. The CDR3 coding sequence is TGTGCCAGCAATCAAGCGGGGATCTCCTACAATGAGCAGTTCTTC.

The chain carries TRBV10-1 and TRBJ2-1; possibly TRBD2 for D (5 bases). Between the trimmed V and J ends, which lost 8 bases and 7 bases, there was a span of 15 bases. Germline V gene lookup returns CDR1 WNHNN and CDR2 SYGVQD (reference sequence). The length of the CDR3 is 13 residues. CDR3 amino acids: CASSEFGDNEQFF. In DNA, the CDR3 is TGCGCCAGCTCCGAATTCGGGGATAATGAGCAGTTCTTC.

This clone was seen a handful of times. This CDR3 is also generated by other DNA sequences in the sample. This rearrangement joins TRBV2 to TRBJ2-7; 7 positions agree with TRBD2. The V gene's germline CDR1 is SNHLY and CDR2 FYNNEI. The CDR3 contains 12 residues. The V and J ends lost 8 bases and 2 bases, in that order; junction bases with no gene match: 3. The CDR3 bases are TGTGCCAGCGGGAGGGCCCCCTACGAGCAGTACTTC. Translated: CASGRAPYEQYF. Using reference TRBV2 and TRBJ2-7 for the parts outside the CDR3, the full variable domain is EPEVTQTPSHQVTQMGQEVILRCVPISNHLYFYWYRQILGQKVEFLVSFYNNEISEKSEIFDDQFSVERPDGSNFTLKIRSTKLEDSAMYFCASGRAPYEQYFGPGTRLTVT.